This T cell receptor beta chain was found in a study of identical twins. Study-level results: Recombination models fit unrelated individuals' TCR alpha sharing but underestimated twins'. With beta out-of-frame sequences, excess sharing by twins was weaker. Rather than following the same donors, the conclusions depended on cross-sectional statistical analysis.

J gave up 6 bases and V 3 bases, and 6 bases lay outside the gene matches. Germline V gives CDR1 KGHSH, CDR2 LQKENI. The CDR3 sequence is 14 residues long. Comments on this clonotype: Its antigen is unknown.

TCRdb reprocessed the 5' RACE reads via MiXCR and lists one record per CDR3 protein. The sample consists of some 560,000 distinct CDR3 sequences, 9.5% to 10% of them appearing once. These data were likewise used in another study, on yellow fever vaccine responses in identical twins.

Sequencing was done on a sample of PBMCs. The sequence was collected from a woman in her late teens or twenties in good health. The rearrangement joins TRBV18 to TRBJ2-7; 9 bases are a match to TRBD1. The CDR3 reads CASSPRQGETEQYF. In nucleotides, the CDR3 is TGTGCCAGCTCACCTCGACAGGGGGAGACCGAGCAGTACTTC.